This TCR beta chain was retrieved from a study of tumor-infiltrating lymphocytes in primary liver carcinoma. Whole-study context: Sequencing of the samples generated roughly 3.5 to 7.5 million productive TCRbeta reads, with similar yields across tissue types.

The CDR3 spans 16 residues. Germline-derived CDR1 and CDR2 are SGHAT and FQDESV (reference sequence). The source material, about 20-30 mg of unsorted bulk tissue, was used to co-extract RNA and DNA. Surgeons treated the primary liver carcinoma of the patients by surgical resection. Concerning this clonotype: One end of the junction does not line up with germline, which may come from a read error.

With about 470 ng total RNA as template and a constant-region primer, TCR beta cDNA was made. What produced the TCR beta libraries was three nested multiplex PCR rounds using slightly modified ARM-PCR. Use of TRBV1-TRBV30 forward primers with a C-beta reverse primer characterized the first two PCR rounds, which lasted 10 cycles each. One entry per CDR3 protein results from TCRdb running MiXCR on the multiplex PCR reads. The sample lists about 48,000 distinct CDR3 sequences; around three quarters were seen once. The V call is TRBV11-1, the J call TRBJ2-3; tentative D call: TRBD1 (6 bases). The sample taken for sequencing was liver tumor tissue from sampling region 3. Subset described: tumor region T3, left-lateral pole. The TCR comes from a man between 40 and 49 years old with primary liver carcinoma and hepatitis B virus infection. The CDR3 here is CASNRRGRYPTDTQYF. CDR3 nucleotide sequence: TGTGCTAGCAACCGCAGGGGTCGCTACCCCACAGATACGCAGTATTTC.